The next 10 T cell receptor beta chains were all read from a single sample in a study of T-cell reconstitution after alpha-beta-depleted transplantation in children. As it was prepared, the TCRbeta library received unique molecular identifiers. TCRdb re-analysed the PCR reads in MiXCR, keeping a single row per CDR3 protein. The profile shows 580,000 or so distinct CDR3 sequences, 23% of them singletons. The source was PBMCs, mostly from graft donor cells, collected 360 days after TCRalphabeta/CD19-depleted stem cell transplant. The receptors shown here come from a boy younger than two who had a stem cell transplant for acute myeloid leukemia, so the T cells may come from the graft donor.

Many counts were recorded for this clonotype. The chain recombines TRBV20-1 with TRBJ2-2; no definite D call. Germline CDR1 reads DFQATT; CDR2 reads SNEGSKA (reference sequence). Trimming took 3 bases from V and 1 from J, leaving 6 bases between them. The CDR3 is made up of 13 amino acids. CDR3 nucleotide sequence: TGCAGTGCTAGTGGCCAGAACACCGGGGAGCTGTTTTTT. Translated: CSASGQNTGELFF.

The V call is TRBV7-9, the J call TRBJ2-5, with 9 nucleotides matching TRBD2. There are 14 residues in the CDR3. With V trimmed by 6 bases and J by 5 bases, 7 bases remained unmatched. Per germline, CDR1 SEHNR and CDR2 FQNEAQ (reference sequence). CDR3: CASSSGLAAETQYF. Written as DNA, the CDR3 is TGTGCCAGCAGTTCGGGACTAGCCGCCGAGACCCAGTACTTC.

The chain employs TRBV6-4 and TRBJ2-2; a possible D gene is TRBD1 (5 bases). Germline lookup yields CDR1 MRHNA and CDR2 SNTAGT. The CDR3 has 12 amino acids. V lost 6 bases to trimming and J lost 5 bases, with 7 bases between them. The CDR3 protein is CASRKGTGELFF. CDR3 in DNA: TGTGCCAGCAGGAAGGGGACCGGGGAGCTGTTTTTT.

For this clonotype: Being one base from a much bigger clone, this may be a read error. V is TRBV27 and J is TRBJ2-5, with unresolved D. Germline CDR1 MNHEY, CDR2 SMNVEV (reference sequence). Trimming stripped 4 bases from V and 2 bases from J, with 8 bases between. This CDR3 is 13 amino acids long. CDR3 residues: CASSSRRQETQYF. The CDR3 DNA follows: TGTGCCAGCAGTTCCCGCAGACAAGAGACCCAGTACTTC.

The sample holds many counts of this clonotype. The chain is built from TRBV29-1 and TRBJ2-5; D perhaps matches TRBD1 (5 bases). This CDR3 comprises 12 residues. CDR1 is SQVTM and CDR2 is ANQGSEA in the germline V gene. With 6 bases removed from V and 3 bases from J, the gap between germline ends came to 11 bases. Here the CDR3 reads CSVDAGKETQYF. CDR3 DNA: TGCAGCGTGGATGCAGGGAAAGAGACCCAGTACTTC. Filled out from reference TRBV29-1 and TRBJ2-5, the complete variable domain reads SAVISQKPSRDICQRGTSLTIQCQVDSQVTMMFWYRQQPGQSLTLIATANQGSEATYESGFVIDKFPISRPNLTFSTLTVSNMSPEDSSIYLCSVDAGKETQYFGPGTRLLVL.

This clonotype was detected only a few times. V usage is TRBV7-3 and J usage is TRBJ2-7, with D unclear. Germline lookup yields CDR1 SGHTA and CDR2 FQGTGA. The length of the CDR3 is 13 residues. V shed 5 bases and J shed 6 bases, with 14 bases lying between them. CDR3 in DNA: TGTGCCAGCAGCGCTACCAACTCCGGCGAGCAGTACTTC. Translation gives CASSATNSGEQYF.

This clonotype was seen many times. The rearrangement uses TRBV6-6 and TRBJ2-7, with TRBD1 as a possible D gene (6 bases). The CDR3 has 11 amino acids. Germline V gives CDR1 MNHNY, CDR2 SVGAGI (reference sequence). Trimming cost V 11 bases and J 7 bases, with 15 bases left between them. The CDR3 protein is CAVQGEWEQYV. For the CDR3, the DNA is TGTGCCGTACAGGGAGAATGGGAGCAGTACGTC.

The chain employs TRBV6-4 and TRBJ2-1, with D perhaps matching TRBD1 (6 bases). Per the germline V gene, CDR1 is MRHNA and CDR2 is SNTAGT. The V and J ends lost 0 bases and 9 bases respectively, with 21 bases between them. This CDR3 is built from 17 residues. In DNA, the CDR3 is TGTGCCAGCAGTGACTCTGTATGGGGGCCCTTAGAAGGTGAGCAGTTCTTC. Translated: CASSDSVWGPLEGEQFF.

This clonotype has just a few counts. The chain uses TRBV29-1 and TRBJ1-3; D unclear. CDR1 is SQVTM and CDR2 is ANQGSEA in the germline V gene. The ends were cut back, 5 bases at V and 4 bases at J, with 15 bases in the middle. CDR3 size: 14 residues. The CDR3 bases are TGCAGCGTTCACGTGGACTTAGCGGGAAACACCATATATTTT. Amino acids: CSVHVDLAGNTIYF.

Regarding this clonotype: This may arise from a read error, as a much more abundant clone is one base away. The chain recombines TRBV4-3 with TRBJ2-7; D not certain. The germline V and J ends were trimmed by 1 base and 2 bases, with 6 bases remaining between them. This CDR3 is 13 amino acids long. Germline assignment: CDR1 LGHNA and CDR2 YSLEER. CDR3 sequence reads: CASSQAQTYEQYF. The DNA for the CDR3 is TGCGCCAGCAGCCAAGCGCAGACCTACGAGCAGTACTTC.